These 15 T cell receptor beta chains originate from one sample sequenced in a study of T-cell reconstitution after alpha-beta-depleted transplantation in children. Unique molecular identifiers tagged the TCRbeta library. One entry per CDR3 protein results from TCRdb running MiXCR on the PCR reads. The sample has fewer than 550,000 distinct CDR3 sequences; more than 9.5% are singletons. Material: PBMCs, mostly from graft donor cells, obtained 180 days after TCRalphabeta/CD19-depleted stem cell transplant. The receptors stem from a female patient aged 2 to 10 who had a stem cell transplant for aplastic anemia, so the T cells may come from the graft donor.

The chain recombines TRBV5-5 with TRBJ2-5; 9 bases line up with TRBD2. Trimming took 0 bases from V and 7 from J; bases not matched to a gene: 10. This CDR3 is built from 16 residues. Germline V gene data show CDR1 as SGHKS and CDR2 as YYEKEE (reference sequence). In DNA form, the CDR3 reads TGTGCCAGCAGCTTGGCGCAGCGGGAGGAGGTTGGGACCCAGTACTTC. Protein sequence: CASSLAQREEVGTQYF.

This clonotype has only a few counts. The rearrangement links TRBV6-1 to TRBJ2-2; D call uncertain. CDR3 length: 14 amino acids. Deletions cut 6 bases from V and 1 base from J, with 9 bases between. Germline V gene lookup returns CDR1 MNHNS and CDR2 SASEGT. CDR3 bases: TGTGCCAGCAGACATACCGAGAACACCGGGGAGCTGTTTTTT. Its translation is CASRHTENTGELFF.

This clonotype showed up just a few times. V usage is TRBV18 and J usage is TRBJ2-1, with 7 bases identical to TRBD2. V gave up 1 base and J gave up 4 bases; unmatched junction bases: 10. This CDR3 comprises 17 residues. Germline V gives CDR1 KGHSH, CDR2 LQKENI. The CDR3 region is CASSPLAGNILYNEQFF. In DNA, the CDR3 is TGTGCCAGCTCACCACTAGCGGGTAACATTCTTTACAATGAGCAGTTCTTC.

The V and J genes are TRBV20-1 and TRBJ1-3, with D perhaps matching TRBD1 (5 bases). Trimming took off 2 bases at V and 0 bases at J, with 14 bases between the two ends. In germline, CDR1 is DFQATT, CDR2 SNEGSKA (reference sequence). The CDR3 consists of 16 residues. CDR3 protein: CSARIGTQFSGNTIYF. The DNA for the CDR3 is TGCAGTGCTAGAATCGGGACTCAGTTCTCTGGAAACACCATATATTTT.

The chain couples TRBV15 to TRBJ1-2; TRBD1 aligns across 8 bases. This CDR3 is built from 14 residues. V shed 1 base and J 2 bases; nucleotides not matched to a gene: 0. Germline-derived CDR1 and CDR2 are LNHNV and YYDKDF (reference sequence). CDR3 coding DNA: TGTGCCACCAGCAGAGGGACAGGGAACTATGGCTACACCTTC. Translating it yields CATSRGTGNYGYTF.

The rearrangement links TRBV4-3 to TRBJ2-4, with D possibly TRBD2 on 5 matching bases. The CDR3 spans 17 residues. V lost 0 bases and J lost 1, with 13 bases in between. The germline V gene has CDR1 LGHNA and CDR2 YSLEER. CDR3 region: CASSQDVPSRAKNIQYF. The CDR3 bases are TGCGCCAGCAGCCAAGATGTTCCTAGCCGCGCCAAAAACATTCAGTACTTC.

This rearrangement joins TRBV6-1 to TRBJ1-2; 7 nucleotides agree with TRBD1. J gave up 5 bases and V 6 bases, and 15 bases lay outside the gene matches. The CDR3 consists of 16 residues. Per germline, CDR1 MNHNS and CDR2 SASEGT. Here the CDR3 DNA reads TGTGCCAGCAGCCCCACGGTGGGACAGAGGTTTTATGGCTACACCTTC. It translates to CASSPTVGQRFYGYTF.

This clonotype turned up a few times. The genes are TRBV6-5 and TRBJ2-4; 10 nucleotides agree with TRBD2. The V gene end was trimmed by 0 bases and the J gene end by 6 bases; junction bases not matched to a gene: 8. The CDR3 spans 17 residues. Germline V gene sequence: CDR1 MNHEY, CDR2 SVGAGI. CDR3 in DNA: TGTGCCAGCAGTTACTCCGCGCTAGCGGGAGTGGGAAACATTCAGTACTTC. Its translation: CASSYSALAGVGNIQYF.

The V and J genes are TRBV20-1 and TRBJ2-5, with 10 nucleotides matching TRBD2. The V and J ends lost 0 bases and 2 bases, in that order; junction bases with no gene match: 12. CDR3 size: 18 residues. Germline-derived CDR1 and CDR2 are DFQATT and SNEGSKA (reference sequence). The CDR3 sequence is CSARDHWLAGVEQETQYF. The CDR3 DNA reads TGCAGTGCTAGAGATCATTGGCTAGCGGGAGTCGAGCAAGAGACCCAGTACTTC.

This clonotype appeared a few times. The rearrangement uses TRBV4-3 and TRBJ2-2; tentatively, D is TRBD1 or TRBD2 (6 bases each). This CDR3 is 16 amino acids long. Trimming shortened V by 0 bases and J by 6 bases, and 14 bases separated the two germline ends. From germline, CDR1 is LGHNA and CDR2 YSLEER. The CDR3 spells CASSQERGRTAGELFF. The CDR3 coding sequence is TGCGCCAGCAGCCAAGAGAGGGGGAGGACGGCCGGGGAGCTGTTTTTT.

Ten or more counts support this clonotype. This chain joins TRBV4-1 and TRBJ2-1; perhaps TRBD2 as D (5 bases). The germline V gene has CDR1 MGHRA and CDR2 YSYEKL. V was pared by 0 bases and J by 4 bases, with 10 bases between. CDR3 size: 15 residues. CDR3 coding DNA: TGCGCCAGCAGCCAAGATCCGGACTTATACAATGAGCAGTTCTTC. Its translation: CASSQDPDLYNEQFF.

This clonotype occurred many times. The rearrangement uses TRBV29-1 and TRBJ2-3, with 11 nucleotides matching TRBD2. From germline, CDR1 is SQVTM and CDR2 ANQGSEA. With 5 bases clipped from V and 6 bases from J, the junction kept 7 bases outside the gene matches. The CDR3 sequence is 14 residues long. DNA for the CDR3: TGCAGCGTTCATAGCGGGAGGGCAGGGGATACGCAGTATTTT. Translating it yields CSVHSGRAGDTQYF.

This clonotype was seen a handful of times. Its ends do not fully match the called genes, so a read error is possible. V is TRBV27 and J is TRBJ2-2; D might be TRBD1 (6 bases). The CDR3 extends over 11 amino acids. Germline CDR1 and CDR2: MNHEY and SMNVEV (reference sequence). CDR3 region: CARRGAGELFF. For the CDR3, the DNA is TGTGCCCGCAGGGGAGCCGGGGAGCTGTTTTTC.

The chain is built from TRBV10-3 and TRBJ1-4; D ambiguous. Germline V CDR1 and CDR2: ENHRY, SYGVKD. Trimming left V 2 bases short and J 7 bases short, with 14 bases between. CDR3 length: 15 residues. In DNA form, the CDR3 reads TGTGCCATCAGTGAGCCGGGTTCCGCTAGTGAAAAACTGTTTTTT. Translation: CAISEPGSASEKLFF.

This clonotype has a count of ten or more. The V call is TRBV28, the J call TRBJ1-5, with a weak D call TRBD1 (6 bases). Germline-derived CDR1 and CDR2 are MDHEN and SYDVKM. V lost 1 base and J lost 2, with 12 bases in between. The CDR3 totals 16 residues. CDR3 residues: CASSLSPDRRNQPQHF. DNA for the CDR3: TGTGCCAGCAGTTTATCCCCGGACAGACGCAATCAGCCCCAGCATTTT.